The following is a TCR beta chain sequence with its context. Its target is unknown. Once RNA had been extracted, it was reverse transcribed into cDNA to act as the sequencing template. Libraries were prepared by immunoSEQ multiplex PCR; TCRdb keeps only in-frame clonotypes and omits some of them. The sample carries over 200,000 clones, 64% recorded once. The CDR3 extends over 12 amino acids. V dropped 4 bases and J dropped 2 bases, with 8 bases sitting between them. Germline V gene lookup returns CDR1 SQVTM and CDR2 ANQGSEA. Described treatment: oral pan-JAK inhibitor, 5-10 mg twice daily. Alopecia areata patients provided lesional scalp punch biopsies and peripheral blood. The record originates from a study of CD8+ T cells in alopecia areata. Background on the study: A regimen of oral tofacitinib, 5 to 10 mg twice daily, was given to treated patients.

General study findings and limits: Scalp clonality and expanded CD8+ clones among the top 100 were significantly decreased by tofacitinib. Lesional scalp displayed greater clonality than normal scalp, most notably in alopecia totalis/universalis.

The source was CD4+ T cells sorted from blood, collected at week 4, from a patient treated with tofacitinib. J is TRBJ1-1 and V is TRBV29-1; D might be TRBD1 (5 bases). This receptor was obtained from a human donor with alopecia areata. The chain's CDR3 is CSVGTSNTEAFF. DNA of the CDR3: TGCAGCGTTGGGACATCAAACACTGAAGCTTTCTTT.